This T cell receptor beta chain was identified in a study of cytomegalovirus exposure and HLA in healthy donors. Study as a whole: HLA-typed donors contributed around 82 million unique TCRs, which were held in an early data release.

PCR primers comprised 60 Vbeta and 13 Jbeta primers. Profiled with immunoSEQ multiplex PCR; TCRdb holds only in-frame clones, not every one. The sample includes over 150,000 clones, more than 60% of them seen just once. CDR1 and CDR2 from the germline V gene are MGHRA and YSYEKL. The CDR3 sequence is 18 residues long. The V and J ends lost 4 bases and 0 bases respectively, with 22 bases between them. V and J are TRBV4-1 and TRBJ2-7, with D maybe TRBD2 (7 bases). The clonotype was recovered from a woman aged 25-40 years in good health and CMV-seropositive. The specimen sequenced was PBMCs. The CDR3 loop reads CASSRQASGGGSSYEQYF. The CDR3 DNA reads as TGCGCCAGCAGCCGACAAGCCTCTGGGGGGGGCAGCTCCTACGAGCAGTACTTC.